The 27 T cell receptor beta chains presented below share a single source sample, sequenced in a study of T cell changes during pregnancy in multiple sclerosis. Profiling relied on immunoSEQ multiplex PCR, and the TCRdb table lists in-frame clones only, not all of them. The sample lists about 32,000 clones, roughly nine tenths occurring once. This material consisted of CD8+ T cells from peripheral blood mononuclear cells, taken in the first trimester of pregnancy. These receptors were obtained from a female donor with multiple sclerosis, enrolled in a pregnancy study.

The V and J genes are TRBV5-1 and TRBJ2-7; TRBD2 agrees at 7 bases. This CDR3 contains 17 residues. Trimming at V came to 0 bases and at J to 3 bases, leaving 12 bases not matched to a gene. The germline V gene has CDR1 SGHRS and CDR2 YFSETQ. DNA for the CDR3: TGCGCCAGCAGCTTGGTAGTGGCGGGAGTAGTTATCTACGAGCAGTACTTC. Protein sequence: CASSLVVAGVVIYEQYF. The full variable domain, in which reference TRBV5-1 and TRBJ2-7 provide the parts outside the CDR3, is KAGVTQTPRYLIKTRGQQVTLSCSPISGHRSVSWYQQTPGQGLQFLFEYFSETQRNKGNFPGRFSGRQFSNSRSEMNVSTLELGDSALYLCASSLVVAGVVIYEQYFGPGTRLTVT.

The chain recombines TRBV7-9 with TRBJ1-1; no clear D gene. The CDR3 runs 14 residues. The ends were cut back, 5 bases at V and 1 base at J, with 11 bases in the middle. CDR1 and CDR2 (germline): SEHNR, FQNEAQ (reference sequence). The CDR3 DNA follows: TGTGCCAGCAGCCCCAGTGGCGGGAACACTGAAGCTTTCTTT. Protein sequence: CASSPSGGNTEAFF.

The V and J genes are TRBV19 and TRBJ1-1, with 7 bases identical to TRBD1. Germline CDR1 and CDR2: LNHDA and SQIVND (reference sequence). V shed 4 bases and J 6 bases; nucleotides not matched to a gene: 11. The CDR3 is 15 residues long. CDR3 in DNA: TGTGCCAGTAGTACCTTTGTGACAGGGTACGCTGAAGCTTTCTTT. Encoded protein: CASSTFVTGYAEAFF.

The rearrangement joins TRBV7-9 to TRBJ2-7; 9 bases are a match to TRBD2. The length of the CDR3 is 16 residues. CDR1 is SEHNR, CDR2 FQNEAQ, per germline (reference sequence). Trimming took 1 base from V and 4 from J; bases not matched to a gene: 8. The CDR3 region is CASSLGASGMWYEQYF. The CDR3 nucleotides are TGTGCCAGCAGCTTAGGGGCTAGCGGGATGTGGTACGAGCAGTACTTC.

V usage is TRBV28 and J usage is TRBJ2-7; D is perhaps TRBD1 (5 bases). CDR1 is MDHEN, CDR2 SYDVKM, per germline. The CDR3 runs 14 residues. Trimming took 5 bases from V and 5 from J, leaving 16 bases between them. This CDR3 is CASSLTTEVHEQYF. The CDR3 DNA reads as TGTGCCAGCAGTCTGACGACAGAGGTCCACGAGCAGTACTTC. Full variable domain (outside the CDR3, taken from reference TRBV28 and TRBJ2-7): DVKVTQSSRYLVKRTGEKVFLECVQDMDHENMFWYRQDPGLGLRLIYFSYDVKMKEKGDIPEGYSVSREKKERFSLILESASTNQTSMYLCASSLTTEVHEQYFGPGTRLTVT.

The V call is TRBV5-1, the J call TRBJ2-7, with 8 bases identical to TRBD2. The V segment lost 0 bases and the J segment 4 bases; nucleotides outside the gene matches: 3. Germline V CDR1 and CDR2: SGHRS, YFSETQ. The CDR3 is 14 residues long. The CDR3 DNA reads TGCGCCAGCAGCTTGGCGGGAGGGATGTACGAGCAGTACTTC. Its translation: CASSLAGGMYEQYF.

This sequence joins TRBV10-2 and TRBJ2-7; D possibly corresponds to TRBD2 (7 bases). Trimming stripped 2 bases from V and 4 bases from J, with 9 bases between. The CDR3 runs to 13 residues. The V gene's germline CDR1 is WSHSY and CDR2 SAAADI. The CDR3 sequence: CASSEGGAYEQYF. For the CDR3, the DNA is TGCGCCAGCAGTGAGGGGGGGGCGTACGAGCAGTACTTC.

This clone occurred once. This chain uses TRBV11-3 with TRBJ2-1; 7 bases fit TRBD1. CDR3 size: 16 residues. J gave up 5 bases and V 2 bases, and 9 bases lay outside the gene matches. The germline V gene has CDR1 SGHNT and CDR2 YENEEA. CDR3 region: CASSLSIGDSHNEQFF. As DNA, the CDR3 is TGTGCCAGCAGCTTAAGTATCGGGGACAGTCACAATGAGCAGTTCTTC.

J is TRBJ2-7 and V is TRBV6-1; 7 positions match TRBD2. Germline CDR1 is MNHNS and CDR2 is SASEGT. The CDR3 is 15 amino acids. J lost 3 bases, V lost 0 bases, and 5 bases had no gene match. CDR3 sequence reads: CASSEAAGVVYEQYF. CDR3 DNA sequence: TGTGCCAGCAGTGAAGCGGCGGGAGTTGTCTACGAGCAGTACTTC.

The rearrangement links TRBV30 to TRBJ1-2, with 11 bases lining up with TRBD1. This CDR3 contains 14 residues. Looked up from germline, CDR1 is GTSNPN and CDR2 is SVGIG (reference sequence). V was clipped by 0 bases and J by 6 bases; unmatched bases: 3. The CDR3 loop is CAWSVGQGVHGYTF. Here the CDR3 DNA reads TGTGCCTGGAGTGTGGGACAGGGGGTCCATGGCTACACCTTC.

V and J are TRBV19 and TRBJ2-7; tentatively, D is TRBD2 (6 bases). CDR3 length equals 15 residues. Trimming pared 3 bases from V and 2 bases from J, leaving 14 bases between. The germline V gene has CDR1 LNHDA and CDR2 SQIVND (reference sequence). This CDR3 is CASSMGGSNAYEQYF. DNA of the CDR3: TGTGCCAGTAGTATGGGGGGATCCAACGCCTACGAGCAGTACTTC.

CDR3 in amino acids: CASSTGGYTEAFF. The DNA for the CDR3 is TGTGCCAGCTCGACAGGGGGATACACTGAAGCTTTCTTT. This rearrangement joins TRBV18 to TRBJ1-1; 9 nucleotides line up with TRBD1. With 6 bases clipped from V and 3 bases from J, the junction kept 2 bases outside the gene matches. The CDR3 runs to 13 residues. CDR1 and CDR2 (germline): KGHSH, LQKENI.

CDR3 DNA sequence: TGTGCCAGCAGCTTTGGGAGAAACTATGGCTACACCTTC. Its protein is CASSFGRNYGYTF. The chain employs TRBV13 and TRBJ1-2; D is undetermined. This CDR3 has 13 residues. Germline V gene sequence: CDR1 PRHDT, CDR2 FYEKMQ (reference sequence). V lost 3 bases and J lost 2, with 7 bases in between.

The chain links TRBV6-5 to TRBJ1-5; weak D call: TRBD1 (5 bases). V lost 2 bases and J lost 0, with 8 bases in between. CDR3 length: 15 residues. The germline CDR1 and CDR2 sequences are MNHEY and SVGAGI. CDR3 DNA: TGTGCCAGCAGTTACAGGGGATATAGCAATCAGCCCCAGCATTTT. Translation: CASSYRGYSNQPQHF.

The chain joins TRBV29-1 to TRBJ2-7; D might be TRBD2 (6 bases). CDR1 and CDR2 from the germline V gene are SQVTM and ANQGSEA. The V gene lost 4 bases and the J gene lost 5 bases, with 12 bases spanning the gap. This CDR3 region has 12 residues. DNA of the CDR3: TGCAGCGTTGGACTAGAGCGTAACGAGCAGTACTTC. This codes for CSVGLERNEQYF.

The chain recombines TRBV30 with TRBJ1-1; D ambiguous. V was clipped by 1 base and J by 5 bases, with 5 bases between them. The germline V gene encodes CDR1 GTSNPN and CDR2 SVGIG (reference sequence). The CDR3 loop spans 11 amino acids. The CDR3 coding sequence is TGTGCCTGGAGTGGGAGGACTGAAGCTTTCTTT. It codes for CAWSGRTEAFF.

The genes are TRBV10-3 and TRBJ2-1, with 7 bases identical to TRBD2. Per germline, CDR1 ENHRY and CDR2 SYGVKD. Trimming cost V 6 bases and J 0 bases; bases outside gene matches: 14. CDR3 length: 18 residues. The DNA for the CDR3 is TGTGCCATCAGAAGCGGGATCTCTTCCACAAGCTCCTACAATGAGCAGTTCTTC. Protein sequence: CAIRSGISSTSSYNEQFF.

The chain is built from TRBV4-2 and TRBJ2-7, with 10 positions matching TRBD2. CDR3 length: 16 amino acids. J gave up 2 bases and V 0 bases, and 4 bases lay outside the gene matches. Germline values: CDR1 LGHNA, CDR2 YNFKEQ. CDR3 sequence: CASSQEEREGPYEQYF. The CDR3 bases are TGTGCCAGCAGCCAAGAAGAGCGGGAGGGCCCCTACGAGCAGTACTTC.

This clone was counted once. V and J are TRBV27 and TRBJ2-1; maybe TRBD1 (5 bases). Germline lookup yields CDR1 MNHEY and CDR2 SMNVEV (reference sequence). Trimming took off 8 bases at V and 8 bases at J, with 13 bases between the two ends. This CDR3 has 12 residues. The CDR3 is CASGLRVDEQFF. In DNA form, the CDR3 reads TGTGCCAGCGGCCTCAGGGTCGATGAGCAGTTCTTC.

The chain is built from TRBV4-1 and TRBJ2-7; D possibly corresponds to TRBD1 (6 bases). The CDR3 runs to 13 residues. The ends were cut back, 5 bases at V and 0 bases at J, with 8 bases in the middle. Germline lookup yields CDR1 MGHRA and CDR2 YSYEKL. The CDR3 loop is CASSYRASYEQYF. CDR3 DNA: TGCGCCAGCAGCTACAGGGCCTCCTACGAGCAGTACTTC.

The chain couples TRBV27 to TRBJ2-7; 8 bases are a match to TRBD2. Unmatched junction bases numbered 5, after V lost 1 base and J lost 3 bases. Germline CDR1 is MNHEY and CDR2 is SMNVEV (reference sequence). The CDR3 has 15 residues. CDR3 protein: CASSLLWLAGYEQYF. The CDR3 region has the DNA TGTGCCAGCAGTTTATTGTGGCTAGCGGGCTACGAGCAGTACTTC.

The chain links TRBV15 to TRBJ2-7, with D possibly TRBD2 on 6 matching bases. Deletions cut 4 bases from V and 3 bases from J, with 22 bases between. The germline V gene has CDR1 LNHNV and CDR2 YYDKDF (reference sequence). This CDR3 has 17 amino acids. CDR3 amino acids: CATSTTVDRTNYYEQYF. CDR3 bases: TGTGCCACCAGCACGACAGTGGATCGGACTAACTACTACGAGCAGTACTTC.

V and J are TRBV6-6 and TRBJ1-4, with 8 nucleotides matching TRBD1. The CDR3 spans 16 residues. The germline V gene encodes CDR1 MNHNY and CDR2 SVGAGI (reference sequence). With 5 bases clipped from V and 5 bases from J, the junction kept 10 bases outside the gene matches. The DNA for the CDR3 is TGTGCCAGCAGTAAATCCGGACAGGGCCCGAATGAAAAACTGTTTTTT. Translation gives CASSKSGQGPNEKLFF.

V and J are TRBV28 and TRBJ2-3, with 7 bases aligning to TRBD1. The germline gives CDR1 MDHEN, CDR2 SYDVKM. CDR3 size: 15 residues. V lost 4 bases to trimming and J lost 2 bases; unmatched junction nucleotides: 6. The CDR3 nucleotides are TGTGCCAGCAGTTCTGACAGGGATAACACAGATACGCAGTATTTT. It specifies CASSSDRDNTDTQYF.

V is TRBV10-3 and J is TRBJ2-7, with D maybe TRBD2 (6 bases). The CDR3 is 13 amino acids. Germline lookup yields CDR1 ENHRY and CDR2 SYGVKD. Trimming pared 2 bases from V and 12 bases from J, leaving 17 bases between. The CDR3 loop is CAISERSAGRAYF. The CDR3 nucleotides read TGTGCCATCAGTGAGAGGTCTGCGGGACGGGCGTACTTC.

This clone was recorded many times. The chain employs TRBV27 and TRBJ2-7; 9 nucleotides line up with TRBD2. Germline lookup yields CDR1 MNHEY and CDR2 SMNVEV (reference sequence). This CDR3 contains 15 residues. The J segment lost 7 bases and the V segment lost 3 bases, leaving 10 bases of the junction unmatched. CDR3 protein: CASSFLAGILEEQYF. The CDR3, as DNA: TGTGCCAGCAGTTTCCTAGCGGGGATTCTTGAGGAGCAGTACTTC.

V is TRBV27 and J is TRBJ2-2; D may be TRBD1 (5 bases). V was cut by 5 bases and J by 5 bases, with 9 bases left in between. Germline V CDR1 and CDR2: MNHEY, SMNVEV (reference sequence). CDR3 length: 13 residues. CDR3 DNA: TGTGCCAGCAGTCTCAGACAGACCGGGGAGCTGTTTTTT. This codes for CASSLRQTGELFF.